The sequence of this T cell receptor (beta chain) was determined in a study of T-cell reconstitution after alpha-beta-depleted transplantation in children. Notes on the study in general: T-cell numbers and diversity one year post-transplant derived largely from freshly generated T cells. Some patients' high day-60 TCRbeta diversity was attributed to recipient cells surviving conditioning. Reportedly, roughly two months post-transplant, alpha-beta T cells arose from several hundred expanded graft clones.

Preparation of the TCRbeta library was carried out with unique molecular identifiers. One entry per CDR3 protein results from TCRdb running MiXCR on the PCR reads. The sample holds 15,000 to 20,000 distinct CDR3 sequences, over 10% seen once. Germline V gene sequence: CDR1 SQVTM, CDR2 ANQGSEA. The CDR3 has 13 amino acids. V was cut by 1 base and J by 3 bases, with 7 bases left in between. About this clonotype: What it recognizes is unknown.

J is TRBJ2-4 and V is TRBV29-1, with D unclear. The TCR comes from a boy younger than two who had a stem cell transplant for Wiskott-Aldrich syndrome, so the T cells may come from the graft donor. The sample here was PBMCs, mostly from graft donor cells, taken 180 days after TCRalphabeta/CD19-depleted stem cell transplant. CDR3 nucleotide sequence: TGCAGCGTTGAAGGAGTTGGCAAAAACATTCAGTACTTC. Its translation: CSVEGVGKNIQYF.